This T cell receptor (beta chain) emerged from a study of T cells after yellow fever vaccination. The CDR3 totals 17 residues. CDR1 and CDR2 from the germline V gene are LNHNV and YYDKDF (reference sequence). V lost 0 bases and J lost 4, with 18 bases in between. This clonotype was seen at least ten times. TCRdb fed the 5' RACE reads into MiXCR, producing one record per CDR3 protein. The sample holds about 210,000 distinct CDR3 sequences, approximately 3.2% seen once. This specimen consisted of CD4+ T cells sorted from PBMCs, obtained 10 days after the yellow fever booster vaccination. The TCR originated in a man younger than 30 who received the YFV17D yellow fever vaccine. The V gene is TRBV15, the J gene TRBJ2-5; D assignment may be TRBD1 or TRBD2 (5 bases each). CDR3: CATSRDLRDPRGETQYF. The CDR3 DNA reads TGTGCCACCAGCAGAGATCTCCGGGACCCGAGAGGAGAGACCCAGTACTTC.